The 3 T cell receptor beta chains reported below all come from one sample, sequenced in a study of regulatory T cells in long-lasting Graves disease. The time point: persistent/refractory GD, antithyroid drugs over 5 years with positive TRAb. PBMC RNA served as the TCR library source. According to the study, TCR beta libraries were built with iRepertoire HTBI primers and CDR3-region Arm-PCR. TCRdb recomputed calls from the multiplex PCR reads with MiXCR, one row per CDR3 protein. The sample contains hundreds of thousands of distinct CDR3 sequences, roughly 21% of which appear only once. The specimen was peripheral blood mononuclear cells (PBMCs), collected when the disease was refractory, from a patient treated with antithyroid drugs. Source of these receptors: a female donor with Graves disease.

The chain is built from TRBV10-2 and TRBJ2-7, with 14 bases aligning to TRBD2. The CDR3 loop spans 16 amino acids. The J segment lost 4 bases and the V segment lost 6 bases, leaving 8 bases of the junction unmatched. From germline, CDR1 is WSHSY and CDR2 SAAADI. The CDR3 loop reads CASRDTGTSGSYEQYF. As DNA, the CDR3 is TGCGCCAGCAGGGACACCGGGACTAGCGGGAGTTACGAGCAGTACTTC.

The CDR3 region is CSAPQSTGREQYF. DNA for the CDR3: TGCAGTGCTCCCCAGTCGACAGGGCGCGAGCAGTACTTC. V and J are TRBV20-1 and TRBJ2-7; the match to TRBD1 covers 7 bases. The V gene's germline CDR1 is DFQATT and CDR2 SNEGSKA (reference sequence). This CDR3 is 13 amino acids long. With V trimmed by 5 bases and J by 6 bases, 10 bases remained unmatched.

This clonotype was observed at least ten times. The V and J genes are TRBV5-6 and TRBJ2-2; D might be TRBD1 (5 bases). Germline CDR1 and CDR2: SGHDT and YYEEEE. V lost 1 base and J 3 bases, leaving 10 bases between the germline ends. CDR3 length: 15 amino acids. DNA of the CDR3: TGTGCCAGCAGCTTGATAGGGGTCGACACCGGGGAGCTGTTTTTT. It is translated as CASSLIGVDTGELFF.